This T cell receptor (beta chain) stems from a study of blood T cell repertoires in COVID-19. About the study: Samples came from the United States, Italy and Spain, spanning acute and convalescent COVID-19.

Measured with immunoSEQ multiplex PCR; TCRdb has only the in-frame clones, and not every one. The table has around 68,000 clones, 70% to 85% seen once; the top ten hold about 16%. This clonotype was sampled from an elderly man with active COVID-19. Sequencing was carried out using peripheral blood.

This CDR3 reads CASSPTGRVKETQYF. The DNA for the CDR3 is TGTGCCAGCAGCCCAACGGGGAGGGTAAAAGAGACCCAGTACTTC. The chain is built from TRBV7-9 and TRBJ2-5; 7 positions match TRBD2. The length of the CDR3 is 15 residues. In germline, CDR1 is SEHNR, CDR2 FQNEAQ (reference sequence). Trimming at V came to 5 bases and at J to 3 bases, leaving 9 bases not matched to a gene.